These 10 T cell receptor beta chains were all obtained from the same sample, sequenced in a study of shared clonotypes between healthy human individuals. Here immunoSEQ multiplex PCR was the method, and the copy in TCRdb shows in-frame clones only, minus some. The table records 1,400,000 or so clones, around 98.5% of them present only once. The specimen was naive CD4+ T cells sorted from blood. Regarding subset: CD45RA+ positively selected. These receptors originate from a man younger than 40 in good health.

The V call is TRBV19, the J call TRBJ2-7, with 9 bases matching TRBD2. Germline CDR1 reads LNHDA; CDR2 reads SQIVND (reference sequence). Losses at the gene ends were 5 bases for V and 1 base for J; bases not matched to a gene: 6. This CDR3 has 15 residues. The CDR3 protein is CASSLSGRVSYEQYF. In DNA form, the CDR3 reads TGTGCCAGTAGTCTTAGCGGGAGAGTATCCTACGAGCAGTACTTC.

This clone was seen only once. J is TRBJ2-7 and V is TRBV28, with 10 bases identical to TRBD2. Trimming removed 4 bases from V and 5 bases from J; junction bases left unmatched: 14. Germline assignment: CDR1 MDHEN and CDR2 SYDVKM. The CDR3 is 17 residues long. CDR3 DNA: TGTGCCAGCAGTTCATTTTTTTCTAGCGGGGGATCCGACGAGCAGTACTTC. Encoded protein: CASSSFFSSGGSDEQYF.

This chain connects TRBV5-6 to TRBJ1-2; D call uncertain. Germline CDR1 is SGHDT and CDR2 is YYEEEE. The CDR3 sequence is 18 residues long. The ends were cut back, 1 base at V and 0 bases at J, with 19 bases in the middle. CDR3 protein: CASSLTTGFLHPNYGYTF. In nucleotides, the CDR3 is TGTGCCAGCAGCTTGACTACTGGGTTCTTGCATCCTAACTATGGCTACACCTTC. Filled out from reference TRBV5-6 and TRBJ1-2, the complete variable domain reads DAGVTQSPTHLIKTRGQQVTLRCSPKSGHDTVSWYQQALGQGPQFIFQYYEEEERQRGNFPDRFSGHQFPNYSSELNVNALLLGDSALYLCASSLTTGFLHPNYGYTFGSGTRLTVV.

This rearrangement joins TRBV7-3 to TRBJ2-3, with D maybe TRBD1 (7 bases). CDR1 and CDR2 (germline): SGHTA, FQGTGA. CDR3 size: 18 residues. V lost 1 base and J lost 4, with 21 bases in between. The CDR3 is CASSLRGGRERSPDTQYF. CDR3 bases: TGTGCCAGCAGCTTAAGAGGGGGCCGGGAGAGGTCTCCAGATACGCAGTATTTT.

This sequence joins TRBV7-9 and TRBJ1-4, with 8 bases identical to TRBD1. CDR1 and CDR2 (germline): SEHNR, FQNEAQ (reference sequence). The CDR3 has 13 residues. J lost 8 bases, V lost 6 bases, and 5 bases had no gene match. CDR3 bases: TGTGCCAGCAGTTCGAGACAGGGGGAAAAACTGTTTTTT. Residues: CASSSRQGEKLFF.

This clone showed up just once. The CDR3 DNA sequence: TGTGCCATCAGTGAGTTAGGGGGGCGGAACTATGGCTACACCTTC. Translated: CAISELGGRNYGYTF. The chain has TRBV10-3 and TRBJ1-2; D possibly corresponds to TRBD1 (6 bases). V dropped 1 base and J dropped 2 bases, with 11 bases sitting between them. The CDR3 contains 15 residues. CDR1 is ENHRY and CDR2 is SYGVKD in the germline V gene.

The chain carries TRBV7-2 and TRBJ2-1; D is ambiguous. Between the trimmed V and J ends, which lost 0 bases and 5 bases, there was a span of 17 bases. Looked up from germline, CDR1 is SGHTA and CDR2 is FQGNSA. The CDR3 extends over 17 amino acids. In nucleotides, the CDR3 is TGTGCCAGCAGCTTAGCGGCGGCCGGCGTTTCAAACAATGAGCAGTTCTTC. Translated: CASSLAAAGVSNNEQFF.

The V and J genes are TRBV5-4 and TRBJ2-1; 11 bases are shared with TRBD2. In germline, CDR1 is SGHNT, CDR2 YYREEE (reference sequence). V lost 1 base to trimming and J lost 6 bases; unmatched junction nucleotides: 3. The CDR3 has 15 amino acids. The CDR3 DNA reads as TGTGCCAGCAGCTTGAGTAGCGGGAGGGCCAATGAGCAGTTCTTC. It translates to CASSLSSGRANEQFF.

A single count supports this clone. The chain carries TRBV10-2 and TRBJ2-5; maybe TRBD2 (5 bases). Trimming pared 4 bases from V and 5 bases from J, leaving 14 bases between. Germline CDR1 WSHSY, CDR2 SAAADI. This CDR3 comprises 14 residues. The CDR3 sequence is CASSVLGSRETQYF. Written as DNA, the CDR3 is TGCGCCAGCAGTGTACTAGGGTCCCGGGAGACCCAGTACTTC.

This sequence joins TRBV6-5 and TRBJ2-3, with 8 nucleotides matching TRBD2. The germline gives CDR1 MNHEY, CDR2 SVGAGI. V shed 4 bases, J shed 6 bases, and the junction held 6 bases outside the gene matches. The CDR3 contains 14 residues. CDR3 sequence (DNA): TGTGCCAGCAGTTTACGGGAGGGCCTGGATACGCAGTATTTT. It is translated as CASSLREGLDTQYF.